What follows describes a single TCR beta chain. This sample was taken from a study of blood T cell repertoires in COVID-19. Sequencing was performed with immunoSEQ multiplex PCR; in TCRdb, only in-frame clones are kept and a portion is missing. The repertoire has roughly 40,000 clones, around 76% of them found once; the top ten carry around a quarter. The CDR3 sequence is 16 residues long. The trim removed 5 bases at V and 5 bases at J, leaving 12 bases unmatched. Germline CDR1 is PRHDT and CDR2 is FYEKMQ (reference sequence). Sequenced sample: peripheral blood. The chain recombines TRBV13 with TRBJ2-5, with 9 bases aligning to TRBD1. The source of this sequence is an elderly man with acute or convalescent COVID-19. The CDR3 DNA reads TGTGCCAGCAGCCATCTGAACAGGGGGCGGGTGGAGACCCAGTACTTC. It specifies CASSHLNRGRVETQYF. Variable domain in full (rest from reference TRBV13 and TRBJ2-5): AAGVIQSPRHLIKEKRETATLKCYPIPRHDTVYWYQQGPGQDPQFLISFYEKMQSDKGSIPDRFSAQQFSDYHSELNMSSLELGDSALYFCASSHLNRGRVETQYFGPGTRLLVL.